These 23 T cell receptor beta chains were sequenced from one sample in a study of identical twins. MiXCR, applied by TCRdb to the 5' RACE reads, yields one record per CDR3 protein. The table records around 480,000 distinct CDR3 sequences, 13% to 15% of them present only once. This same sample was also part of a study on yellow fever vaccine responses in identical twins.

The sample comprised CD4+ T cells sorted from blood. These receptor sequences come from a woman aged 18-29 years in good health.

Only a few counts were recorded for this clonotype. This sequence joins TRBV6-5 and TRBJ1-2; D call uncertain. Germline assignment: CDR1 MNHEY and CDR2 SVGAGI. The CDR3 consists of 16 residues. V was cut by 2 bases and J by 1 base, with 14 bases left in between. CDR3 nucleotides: TGTGCCAGCAGTTACCGCGCCGTCGGTCTTAACTATGGCTACACCTTC. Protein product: CASSYRAVGLNYGYTF.

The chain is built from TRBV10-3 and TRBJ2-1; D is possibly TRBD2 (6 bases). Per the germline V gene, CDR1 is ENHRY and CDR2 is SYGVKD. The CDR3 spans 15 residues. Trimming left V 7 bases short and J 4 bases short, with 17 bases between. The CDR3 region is CAITPGESGYNEQFF. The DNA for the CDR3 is TGTGCCATCACACCGGGGGAGTCGGGATACAATGAGCAGTTCTTC.

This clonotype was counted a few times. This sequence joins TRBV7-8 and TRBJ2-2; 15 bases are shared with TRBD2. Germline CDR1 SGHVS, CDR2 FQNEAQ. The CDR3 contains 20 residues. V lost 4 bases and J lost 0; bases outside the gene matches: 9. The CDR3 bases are TGTGCCAGCAGCTCGCTCGGGACTAGCGGGGGGCGAACGAACACCGGGGAGCTGTTTTTT. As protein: CASSSLGTSGGRTNTGELFF.

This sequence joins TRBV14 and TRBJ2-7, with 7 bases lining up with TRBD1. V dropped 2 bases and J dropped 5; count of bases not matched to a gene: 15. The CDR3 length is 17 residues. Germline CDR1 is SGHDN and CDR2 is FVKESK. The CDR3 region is CASSQLRIETGNHEQYF. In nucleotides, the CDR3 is TGTGCCAGCAGCCAACTTAGAATTGAGACAGGGAACCACGAGCAGTACTTC.

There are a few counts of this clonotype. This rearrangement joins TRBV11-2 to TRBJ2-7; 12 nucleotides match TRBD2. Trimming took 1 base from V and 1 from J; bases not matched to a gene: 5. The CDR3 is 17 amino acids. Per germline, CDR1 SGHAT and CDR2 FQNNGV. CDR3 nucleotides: TGTGCCAGCAGCTTAGTAGCCGGGACTAGCGGGTCCTACGAGCAGTACTTC. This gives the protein CASSLVAGTSGSYEQYF.

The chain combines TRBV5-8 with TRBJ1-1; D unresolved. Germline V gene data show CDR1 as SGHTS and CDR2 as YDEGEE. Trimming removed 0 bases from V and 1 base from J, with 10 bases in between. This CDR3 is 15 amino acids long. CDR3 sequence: CASSLEPGGNTEAFF. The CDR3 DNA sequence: TGTGCCAGCAGCTTGGAGCCGGGAGGGAACACTGAAGCTTTCTTT.

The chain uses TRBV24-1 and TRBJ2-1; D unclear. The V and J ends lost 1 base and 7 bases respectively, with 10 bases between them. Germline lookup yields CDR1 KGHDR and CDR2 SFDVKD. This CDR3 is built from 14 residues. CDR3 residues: CATSDFGRVNEQFF. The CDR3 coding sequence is TGTGCCACCAGTGATTTTGGAAGGGTAAATGAGCAGTTCTTC.

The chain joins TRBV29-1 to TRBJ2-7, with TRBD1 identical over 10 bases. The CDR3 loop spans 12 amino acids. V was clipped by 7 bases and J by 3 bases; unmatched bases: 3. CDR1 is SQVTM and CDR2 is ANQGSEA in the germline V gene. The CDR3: CSGGQGLYEQYF. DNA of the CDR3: TGCAGCGGGGGACAGGGGCTCTACGAGCAGTACTTC.

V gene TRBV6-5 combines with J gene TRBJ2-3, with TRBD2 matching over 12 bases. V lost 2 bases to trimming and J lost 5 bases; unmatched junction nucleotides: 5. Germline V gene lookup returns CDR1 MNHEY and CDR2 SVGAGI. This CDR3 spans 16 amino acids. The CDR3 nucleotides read TGTGCCAGCAGTTACGGACTAGCGGGGAAAAGAGATACGCAGTATTTT. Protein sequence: CASSYGLAGKRDTQYF.

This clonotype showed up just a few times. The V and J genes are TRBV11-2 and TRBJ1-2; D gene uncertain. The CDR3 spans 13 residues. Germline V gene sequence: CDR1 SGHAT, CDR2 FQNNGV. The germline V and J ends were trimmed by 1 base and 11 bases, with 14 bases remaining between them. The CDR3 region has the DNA TGTGCCAGCAGCTTAGCCGGCTGGATAGGATACACCTTC. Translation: CASSLAGWIGYTF.

The CDR3 protein is CATATGTETYNEQFF. CDR3 DNA: TGTGCCACCGCCACCGGGACGGAGACCTACAATGAGCAGTTCTTC. The V call is TRBV9, the J call TRBJ2-1, with D perhaps given as TRBD1 or TRBD2 (5 bases each). This CDR3 has 15 residues. The germline CDR1 and CDR2 sequences are SGDLS and YYNGEE. The V gene lost 9 bases and the J gene lost 2 bases, with 18 bases spanning the gap.

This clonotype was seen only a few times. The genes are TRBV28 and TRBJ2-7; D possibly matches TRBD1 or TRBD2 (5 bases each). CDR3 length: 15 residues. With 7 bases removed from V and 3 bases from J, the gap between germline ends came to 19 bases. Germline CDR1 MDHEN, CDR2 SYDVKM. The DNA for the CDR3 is TGTGCCAGCACCACTACTCGGGGCCGGATCTACGAGCAGTACTTC. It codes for CASTTTRGRIYEQYF.

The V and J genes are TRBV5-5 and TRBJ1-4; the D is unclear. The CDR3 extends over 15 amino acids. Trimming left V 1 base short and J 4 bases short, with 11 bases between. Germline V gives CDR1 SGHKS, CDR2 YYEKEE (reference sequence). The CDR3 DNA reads TGTGCCAGCAGCTTGTATGGGGTTGATAATGAAAAACTGTTTTTT. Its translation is CASSLYGVDNEKLFF.

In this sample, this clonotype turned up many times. The CDR3: CASRRGILSNTGELFF. The DNA of the CDR3 is TGTGCCAGCAGGCGGGGAATTCTCTCTAACACCGGGGAGCTGTTTTTT. This rearrangement joins TRBV9 to TRBJ2-2, with a possible D match to TRBD2 (6 bases). V lost 5 bases, J lost 2 bases, and 16 bases lay in between. This CDR3 comprises 16 residues. Germline CDR1 and CDR2: SGDLS and YYNGEE.

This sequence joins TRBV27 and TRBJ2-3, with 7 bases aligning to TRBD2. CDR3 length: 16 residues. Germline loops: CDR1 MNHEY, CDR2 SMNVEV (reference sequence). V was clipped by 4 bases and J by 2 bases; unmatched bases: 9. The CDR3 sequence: CASSSLGAGDTDTQYF. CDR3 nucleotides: TGTGCCAGCAGTTCACTCGGGGCGGGGGACACAGATACGCAGTATTTT.

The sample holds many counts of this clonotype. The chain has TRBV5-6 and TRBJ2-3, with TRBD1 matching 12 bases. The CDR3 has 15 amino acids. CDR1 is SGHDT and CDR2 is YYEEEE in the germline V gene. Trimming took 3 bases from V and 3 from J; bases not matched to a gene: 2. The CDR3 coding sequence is TGTGCCAGCAGCTGGGACAGGGGGCGTACAGATACGCAGTATTTT. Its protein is CASSWDRGRTDTQYF.

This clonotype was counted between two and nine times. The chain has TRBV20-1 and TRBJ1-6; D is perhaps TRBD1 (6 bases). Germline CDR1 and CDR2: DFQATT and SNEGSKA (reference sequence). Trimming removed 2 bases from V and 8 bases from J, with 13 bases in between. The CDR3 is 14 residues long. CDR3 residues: CSARPGQPHSPLHF. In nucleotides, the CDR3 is TGCAGTGCTAGACCTGGACAGCCTCATTCACCCCTCCACTTT.

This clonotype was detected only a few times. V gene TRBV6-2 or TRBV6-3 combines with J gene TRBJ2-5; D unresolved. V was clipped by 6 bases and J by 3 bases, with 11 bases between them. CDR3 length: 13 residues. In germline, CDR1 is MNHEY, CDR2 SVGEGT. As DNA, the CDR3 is TGTGCCAGCAGCATTTTAAGGGAAGAGACCCAGTACTTC. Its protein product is CASSILREETQYF.

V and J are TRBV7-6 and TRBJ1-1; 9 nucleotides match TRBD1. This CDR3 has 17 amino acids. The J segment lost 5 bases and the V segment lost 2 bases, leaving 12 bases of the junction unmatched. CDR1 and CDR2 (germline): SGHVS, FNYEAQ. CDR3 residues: CASSLTGQGMGRTEAFF. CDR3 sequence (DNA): TGTGCCAGCAGCTTAACGGGACAGGGTATGGGGAGAACTGAAGCTTTCTTT.

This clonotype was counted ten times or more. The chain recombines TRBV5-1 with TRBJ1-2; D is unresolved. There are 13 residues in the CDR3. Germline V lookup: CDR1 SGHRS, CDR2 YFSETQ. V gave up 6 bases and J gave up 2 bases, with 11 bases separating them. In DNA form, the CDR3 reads TGCGCCAGCACCATCCCAGGAAACTATGGCTACACCTTC. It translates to CASTIPGNYGYTF.

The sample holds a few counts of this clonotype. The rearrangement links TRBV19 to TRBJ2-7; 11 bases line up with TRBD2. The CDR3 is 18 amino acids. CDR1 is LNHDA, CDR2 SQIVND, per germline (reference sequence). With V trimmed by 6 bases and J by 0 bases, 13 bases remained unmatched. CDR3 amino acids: CASSPRGLAGGLSYEQYF. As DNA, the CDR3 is TGTGCCAGTAGCCCGAGAGGGCTAGCGGGAGGACTCTCCTACGAGCAGTACTTC.

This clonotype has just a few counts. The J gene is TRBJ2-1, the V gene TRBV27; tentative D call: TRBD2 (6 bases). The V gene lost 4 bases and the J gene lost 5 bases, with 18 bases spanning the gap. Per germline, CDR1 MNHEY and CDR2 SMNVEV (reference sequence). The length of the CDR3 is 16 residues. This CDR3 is CASSSTRPRIDNEQFF. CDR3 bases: TGTGCCAGCAGTTCGACTAGACCGCGGATCGACAATGAGCAGTTCTTC.

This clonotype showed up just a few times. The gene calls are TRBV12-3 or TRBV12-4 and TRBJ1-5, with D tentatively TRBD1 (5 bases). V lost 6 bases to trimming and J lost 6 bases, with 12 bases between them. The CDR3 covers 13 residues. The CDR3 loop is CASREFGGQPQHF. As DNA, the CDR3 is TGTGCCAGCAGGGAATTCGGGGGTCAGCCCCAGCATTTT.